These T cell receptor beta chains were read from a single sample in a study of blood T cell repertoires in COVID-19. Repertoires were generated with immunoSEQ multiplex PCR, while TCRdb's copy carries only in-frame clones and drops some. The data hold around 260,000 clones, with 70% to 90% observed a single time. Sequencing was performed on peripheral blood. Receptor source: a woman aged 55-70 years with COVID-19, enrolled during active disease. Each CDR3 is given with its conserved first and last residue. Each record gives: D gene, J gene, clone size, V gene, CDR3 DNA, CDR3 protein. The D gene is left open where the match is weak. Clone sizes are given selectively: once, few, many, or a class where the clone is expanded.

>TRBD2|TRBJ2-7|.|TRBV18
TGTGCCAGCTCACCAGTCGGTTTCGTAGCGGGACGTCCGGACGAGCAGTACTTC
CASSPVGFVAGRPDEQYF
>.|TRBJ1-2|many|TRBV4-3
TGCGCCAGCAGCCAAGACGATCGGACAGCAACCTTC
CASSQDDRTATF
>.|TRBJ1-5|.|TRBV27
TGTGCCAGCAGTTTATATCAGGGCCGGGATCAGCCCCAGCATTTT
CASSLYQGRDQPQHF
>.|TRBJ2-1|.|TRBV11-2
TGTGCCAGCAGCTTACCAGCGGTAAGCTCCTACAATGAGCAGTTCTTC
CASSLPAVSSYNEQFF
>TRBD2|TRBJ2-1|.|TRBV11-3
TGTGCCAGCAGCTTAGATGGGACTAGCGGGAGCAAGTTCTTC
CASSLDGTSGSKFF
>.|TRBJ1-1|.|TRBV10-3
TGTGCCATCAGGCCGACACCTTCTCCAGCTGAAGCTTTCTTT
CAIRPTPSPAEAFF
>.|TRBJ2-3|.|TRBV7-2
TGTGCCAGCAGCTTGGAGGGGAGGACGCAGTATTTT
CASSLEGRTQYF
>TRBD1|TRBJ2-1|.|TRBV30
TGTGCCTGGGATCGCGACAGGGGGCTAGACAATGAGCAGTTCTTC
CAWDRDRGLDNEQFF
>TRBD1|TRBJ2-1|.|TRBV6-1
TGTGCCAGCAGCGAACTACCTGGACAGGCAGCCCAACCCGCACCTGAGCAGTTCTTC
CASSELPGQAAQPAPEQFF
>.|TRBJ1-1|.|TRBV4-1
TGCGCCAGCAGCCCCCAGGGTTACACTGAAGCTTTCTTT
CASSPQGYTEAFF
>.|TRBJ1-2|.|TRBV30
TGTGCCTGGAGTTCCAACAGGGTTGGCGGCTACACCTTC
CAWSSNRVGGYTF
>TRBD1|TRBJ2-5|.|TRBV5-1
TGCGCCAGCAGCCCTCAAGGGGCAGGGGGCCTGGAGACCCAGTACTTC
CASSPQGAGGLETQYF
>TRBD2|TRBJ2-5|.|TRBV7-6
TGTGCCAGCAGCCCAAGGACTAGCCCCCAGGGAGGAGAGACCCAGTACTTC
CASSPRTSPQGGETQYF
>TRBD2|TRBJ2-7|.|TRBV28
TGTGCCAGCAGCCCGACTACTAGCGGGAGGGCCTGGTACGAGCAGTACTTC
CASSPTTSGRAWYEQYF
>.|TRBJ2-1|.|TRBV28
TGTGCCAGCAGTTTATGGTGGGGGGGCCGGGACAATGAGCAGTTCTTC
CASSLWWGGRDNEQFF
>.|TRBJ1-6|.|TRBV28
TGTGCCAGCGCGCTTCGGACAGCATATAATTCACCCCTCCACTTT
CASALRTAYNSPLHF
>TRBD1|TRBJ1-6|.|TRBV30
TGTGCCTTCTCGGGGGGGGACAGCTGGTCACCCCTCCACTTT
CAFSGGDSWSPLHF
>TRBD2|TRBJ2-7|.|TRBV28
TGTGCCACGGCCACAGAGCGTCCAGCGGGAGCATGGCCGTACTTC
CATATERPAGAWPYF
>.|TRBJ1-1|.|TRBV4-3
TGCGCCAGCAGCCAAGAATTTGGGGAGGGGAGGACTGAAGCTTTCTTT
CASSQEFGEGRTEAFF
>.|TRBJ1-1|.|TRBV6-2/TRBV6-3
TGTGCCAGCAGCTACTGGGGCCGTCGCACTGAAGCTTTCTTT
CASSYWGRRTEAFF
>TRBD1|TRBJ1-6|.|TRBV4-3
TGCGCCAGCAGCCAAGACAGGGGGCTAAATTCACCCCTCCACTTT
CASSQDRGLNSPLHF
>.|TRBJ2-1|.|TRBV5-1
TGCGCCAGCGGATTAACTAGCACGAGCTCCTACAATGAGCAGTTCTTC
CASGLTSTSSYNEQFF
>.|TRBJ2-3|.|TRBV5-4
TGTGCCAGCAGCGTGGACAACACAGATACGCAGTATTTT
CASSVDNTDTQYF
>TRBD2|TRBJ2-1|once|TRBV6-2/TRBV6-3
TGTGCCAGCAGCTGGAGCGGGGTCTACAATGAGCAGTTCTTC
CASSWSGVYNEQFF
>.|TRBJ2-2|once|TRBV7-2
TGTGCCAGCAGCCGGAGGGTCACCGGGGAGCTGTTTTTT
CASSRRVTGELFF
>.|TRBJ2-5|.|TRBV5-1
TGCGCCAGCAGCTACGGGACACTCCAAGAGACCCAGTACTTC
CASSYGTLQETQYF
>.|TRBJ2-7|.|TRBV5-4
TGTGCCAGCAGCTTGAGGACTTCGAAACTCTACGAGCAGTACTTC
CASSLRTSKLYEQYF
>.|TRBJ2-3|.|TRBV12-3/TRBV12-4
TGTGCCAGCGGGAGAACAGATACGCAGTATTTT
CASGRTDTQYF
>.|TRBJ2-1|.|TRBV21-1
TGTGCCAGCAGCAAGCACCGGGACTTATACAATGAGCAGTTCTTC
CASSKHRDLYNEQFF
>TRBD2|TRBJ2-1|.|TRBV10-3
TGTGCCATCAGTGAGTCTGGGCTAGCGGGAAATGAGCAGTTCTTC
CAISESGLAGNEQFF
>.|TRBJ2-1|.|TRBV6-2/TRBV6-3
TGTGCCAGCAGCTTAACTAGCCAATCCTACAATGAGCAGTTCTTC
CASSLTSQSYNEQFF
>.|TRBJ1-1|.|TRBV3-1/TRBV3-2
TGTGCCAGCGCAGCCCCGGGCACTGAAGCTTTCTTT
CASAAPGTEAFF
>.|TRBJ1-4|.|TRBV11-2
TGTGCCAGCAGCTTTAGGGGCGCGAGTAATGAAAAACTGTTTTTT
CASSFRGASNEKLFF